A single sample is the source of the 13 T cell receptor beta chains below, sequenced in a study of metastatic and nonmetastatic thyroid tumors. TCRdb recomputed clones from the PCR reads via MiXCR. The sample includes tens of thousands of clones, 15% to 19% of them seen just once. Every patient was untreated before thyroid surgery. The sample was blood. Receptors were obtained from a female donor with papillary thyroid cancer or a benign thyroid nodule (not recorded which). Some clones in this sample may be carry-over from other donors' samples.

This clone was recorded at least ten times. Possible read error: a much larger clone is one base away. Other nucleotide sequences from this sample produce the same CDR3. In DNA form, the CDR3 reads TGTGCCAGCAGTTTAGGGGCGTACACTGAGGCTTTCTTT. This encodes CASSLGAYTEAFF. The chain combines TRBV27 with TRBJ1-1; D is possibly TRBD1 (5 bases). The CDR3 spans 13 residues. Germline V CDR1 and CDR2: MNHEY, SMNVEV (reference sequence).

This clone has a count of ten or more. The V call is TRBV28, the J call TRBJ2-1; 8 nucleotides align to TRBD2. CDR3 length: 18 residues. Germline assignment: CDR1 MDHEN and CDR2 SYDVKM. J gave up 12 bases and V 2 bases, and 21 bases lay outside the gene matches. CDR3 nucleotide sequence: TGTGCCAGCAGTTTAATGAGCGGGGGCGGAGACCGGGCCACAGCGCAGTTCTTC. Its protein is CASSLMSGGGDRATAQFF. The whole variable domain, filled in from reference TRBV28 and TRBJ2-1, reads DVKVTQSSRYLVKRTGEKVFLECVQDMDHENMFWYRQDPGLGLRLIYFSYDVKMKEKGDIPEGYSVSREKKERFSLILESASTNQTSMYLCASSLMSGGGDRATAQFFGPGTRLTVL.

The chain couples TRBV20-1 to TRBJ2-7, with D tentatively TRBD2 (6 bases). Germline lookup yields CDR1 DFQATT and CDR2 SNEGSKA (reference sequence). The CDR3 is 14 residues long. Between the trimmed V and J ends, which lost 6 bases and 5 bases, there was a span of 20 bases. The DNA for the CDR3 is TGCAGTGCCGCCGGAGGGGAAAACCAGAACGAGCAGTACTTC. Translation gives CSAAGGENQNEQYF.

This clone was recorded many times. The rearrangement uses TRBV20-1 and TRBJ1-3, with 9 nucleotides matching TRBD1. The CDR3 spans 14 residues. V was pared by 0 bases and J by 8 bases, with 5 bases of the junction left unmatched. Germline V CDR1 and CDR2: DFQATT, SNEGSKA (reference sequence). This chain's CDR3 is CSAREGTGSDTIYF. CDR3 coding DNA: TGCAGTGCTAGAGAGGGGACAGGGTCGGACACCATATATTTT.

This clone has at least ten counts. V usage is TRBV29-1 and J usage is TRBJ1-1; D gene unclear. V was shortened by 8 bases and J by 0 bases, with 16 bases between the two germline ends. In germline, CDR1 is SQVTM, CDR2 ANQGSEA. The CDR3 runs 14 residues. DNA for the CDR3: TGCAGCATTCGGAAAGAACTTTTGAACACTGAAGCTTTCTTT. Encoded protein: CSIRKELLNTEAFF.

This clone was detected once. This chain links TRBV18 with TRBJ2-7; D may be TRBD2 (5 bases). Germline V gene data show CDR1 as KGHSH and CDR2 as LQKENI. This CDR3 is built from 14 residues. Trimming took 3 bases from V and 0 from J, leaving 9 bases between them. CDR3 loop: CASSPRTDSYEQYF. The CDR3 bases are TGTGCCAGCTCACCTCGGACTGACTCCTACGAGCAGTACTTC.

The table lists this clone with many counts. V is TRBV12-3 or TRBV12-4 and J is TRBJ2-2, with a possible D match to TRBD2 (8 bases). Trimming took off 6 bases at V and 6 bases at J, with 20 bases between the two ends. This CDR3 is 16 amino acids long. CDR3 in amino acids: CASSTPGGGWAGELFF. The CDR3 DNA follows: TGTGCCAGCAGCACCCCGGGAGGGGGCTGGGCCGGGGAGCTGTTTTTT.

In its sample, this clone was seen many times. Other DNA variants within this sample encode the same CDR3. The CDR3 sequence: CASSLARRVETQYF. CDR3 sequence (DNA): TGTGCCAGCAGCTTAGCGCGCAGGGTGGAGACCCAGTACTTC. The V call is TRBV7-6, the J call TRBJ2-5, with D tentatively TRBD1 (5 bases). The length of the CDR3 is 14 residues. Germline V gives CDR1 SGHVS, CDR2 FNYEAQ. Trimming stripped 0 bases from V and 5 bases from J, with 10 bases between.

This clone was seen a handful of times. A much larger clone differs by one base, so this may be a read error. This same CDR3 is encoded by further DNA sequences in the sample. The chain couples TRBV10-3 to TRBJ1-3; no firm D call. This CDR3 region has 13 residues. Trimming shortened V by 4 bases and J by 2 bases, and 6 bases separated the two germline ends. CDR1 and CDR2 from the germline V gene are ENHRY and SYGVKD. DNA of the CDR3: TGTGCCATCAGTGGCTTAGCTGGAAACACCATATATTTT. Translating it yields CAISGLAGNTIYF.

This clone was observed many times. J is TRBJ2-7 and V is TRBV28, with 7 bases aligning to TRBD2. Trimming took 5 bases from V and 6 from J; bases not matched to a gene: 4. CDR1 MDHEN and CDR2 SYDVKM come from the germline V gene. The CDR3 runs to 12 residues. The CDR3 reads CASSPPGGEQYF. In DNA, the CDR3 is TGTGCCAGCAGTCCCCCGGGGGGCGAGCAGTACTTC.

The chain uses TRBV6-5 and TRBJ2-3, with 12 bases identical to TRBD2. V lost 9 bases to trimming and J lost 4 bases; unmatched junction nucleotides: 14. The length of the CDR3 is 17 residues. The germline gives CDR1 MNHEY, CDR2 SVGAGI. The CDR3 is CASTRGRLAGVADTQYF. The CDR3 nucleotides read TGTGCCAGTACTAGGGGACGACTAGCGGGAGTTGCAGATACGCAGTATTTT.

This clone was detected ten times or more. This chain links TRBV2 with TRBJ2-1, with 8 bases lining up with TRBD2. This CDR3 has 15 amino acids. Germline loops: CDR1 SNHLY, CDR2 FYNNEI. V gave up 6 bases and J gave up 4 bases; unmatched junction bases: 8. CDR3 loop: CASSELAETYNEQFF. CDR3 in DNA: TGTGCCAGCAGCGAACTAGCGGAGACTTACAATGAGCAGTTCTTC.

V is TRBV19 and J is TRBJ2-7; perhaps TRBD2 as D (5 bases). V dropped 4 bases and J dropped 5 bases, with 12 bases sitting between them. CDR1 is LNHDA, CDR2 SQIVND, per germline (reference sequence). This CDR3 spans 13 amino acids. The CDR3 DNA reads TGTGCCAGTAGTAACCGCCCCGGGGACGAGCAGTACTTC. Translation gives CASSNRPGDEQYF. Using reference TRBV19 and TRBJ2-7 for the parts outside the CDR3, the full variable domain is DGGITQSPKYLFRKEGQNVTLSCEQNLNHDAMYWYRQDPGQGLRLIYYSQIVNDFQKGDIAEGYSVSREKKESFPLTVTSAQKNPTAFYLCASSNRPGDEQYFGPGTRLTVT.